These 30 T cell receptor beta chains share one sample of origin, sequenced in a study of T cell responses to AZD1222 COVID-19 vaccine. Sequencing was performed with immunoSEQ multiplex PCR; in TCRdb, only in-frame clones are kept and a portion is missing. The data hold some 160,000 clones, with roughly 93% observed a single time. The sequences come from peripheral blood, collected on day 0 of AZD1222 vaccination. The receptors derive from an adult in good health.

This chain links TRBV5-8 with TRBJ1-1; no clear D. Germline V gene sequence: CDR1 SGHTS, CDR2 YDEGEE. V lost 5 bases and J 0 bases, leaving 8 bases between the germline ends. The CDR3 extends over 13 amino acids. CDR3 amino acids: CASRPLMNTEAFF. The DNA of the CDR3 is TGTGCCAGCAGACCTCTAATGAACACTGAAGCTTTCTTT. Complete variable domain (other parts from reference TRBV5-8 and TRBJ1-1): EAGVTQSPTHLIKTRGQQATLRCSPISGHTSVYWYQQALGLGLQFLLWYDEGEERNRGNFPPRFSGRQFPNYSSELNVNALELEDSALYLCASRPLMNTEAFFGQGTRLTVV.

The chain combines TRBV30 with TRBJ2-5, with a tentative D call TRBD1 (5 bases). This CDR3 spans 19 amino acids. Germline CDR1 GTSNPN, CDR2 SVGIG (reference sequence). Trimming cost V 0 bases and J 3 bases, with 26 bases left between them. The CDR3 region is CAWSVLMKDVTGIKETQYF. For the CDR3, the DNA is TGTGCCTGGAGTGTACTGATGAAGGATGTTACAGGTATTAAAGAGACCCAGTACTTC.

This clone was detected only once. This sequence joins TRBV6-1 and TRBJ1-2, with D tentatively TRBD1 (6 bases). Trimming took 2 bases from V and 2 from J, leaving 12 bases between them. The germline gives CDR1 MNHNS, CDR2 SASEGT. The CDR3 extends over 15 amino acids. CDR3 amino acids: CASSEYWGANYGYTF. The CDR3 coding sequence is TGTGCCAGCAGTGAATACTGGGGGGCGAACTATGGCTACACCTTC.

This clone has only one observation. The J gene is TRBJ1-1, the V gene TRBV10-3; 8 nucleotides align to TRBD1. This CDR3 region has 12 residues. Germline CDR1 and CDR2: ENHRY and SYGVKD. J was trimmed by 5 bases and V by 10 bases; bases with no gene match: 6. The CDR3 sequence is CATSGGETEAFF. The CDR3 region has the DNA TGTGCCACGTCAGGGGGCGAGACTGAAGCTTTCTTT.

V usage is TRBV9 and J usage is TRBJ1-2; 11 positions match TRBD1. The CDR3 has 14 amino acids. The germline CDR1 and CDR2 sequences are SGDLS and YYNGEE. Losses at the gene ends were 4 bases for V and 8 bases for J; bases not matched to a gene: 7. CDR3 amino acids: CASSLGTGGLGYTF. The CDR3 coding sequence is TGTGCCAGCAGCCTAGGGACAGGGGGTCTCGGCTACACCTTC.

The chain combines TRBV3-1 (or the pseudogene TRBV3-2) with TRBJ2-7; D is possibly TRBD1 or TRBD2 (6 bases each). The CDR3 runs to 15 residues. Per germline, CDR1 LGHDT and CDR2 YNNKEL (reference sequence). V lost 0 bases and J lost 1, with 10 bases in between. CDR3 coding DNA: TGTGCCAGCAGCCAAGATGGAGGGGGTTCCTACGAGCAGTACTTC. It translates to CASSQDGGGSYEQYF.

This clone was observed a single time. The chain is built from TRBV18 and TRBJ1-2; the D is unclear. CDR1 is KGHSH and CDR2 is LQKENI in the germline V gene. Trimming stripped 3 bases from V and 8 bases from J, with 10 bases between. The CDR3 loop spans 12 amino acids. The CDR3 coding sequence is TGTGCCAGCTCACCCACCCCCGGAGGCTACACCTTC. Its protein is CASSPTPGGYTF.

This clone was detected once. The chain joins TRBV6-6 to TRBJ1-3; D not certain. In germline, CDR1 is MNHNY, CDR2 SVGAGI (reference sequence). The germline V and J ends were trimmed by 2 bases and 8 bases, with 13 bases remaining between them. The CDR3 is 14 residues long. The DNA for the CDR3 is TGTGCCAGCAGTTACGGTTCAGGTTTTGACACCATATATTTT. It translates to CASSYGSGFDTIYF.

The CDR3 coding sequence is TGCGCCAGCAGAGAGGTGCCTGAACAGGACTTGCAGCAGTACTTC. Its protein is CASREVPEQDLQQYF. The chain has TRBV10-2 and TRBJ2-7, with D possibly being TRBD1 or TRBD2 (5 bases each). Germline assignment: CDR1 WSHSY and CDR2 SAAADI. There are 15 residues in the CDR3. V was pared by 6 bases and J by 8 bases, with 23 bases between.

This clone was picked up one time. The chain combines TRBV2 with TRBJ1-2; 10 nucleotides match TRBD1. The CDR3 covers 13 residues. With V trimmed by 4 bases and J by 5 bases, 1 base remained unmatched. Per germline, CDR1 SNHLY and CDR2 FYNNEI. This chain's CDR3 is CASSAGQGYGYTF. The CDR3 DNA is TGTGCCAGCAGTGCGGGACAGGGGTATGGCTACACCTTC.

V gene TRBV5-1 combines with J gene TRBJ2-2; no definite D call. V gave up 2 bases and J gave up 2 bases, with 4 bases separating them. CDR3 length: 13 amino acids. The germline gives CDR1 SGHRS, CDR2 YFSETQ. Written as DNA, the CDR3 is TGCGCCAGCAGCTTCAGAAACACCGGGGAGCTGTTTTTT. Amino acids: CASSFRNTGELFF.

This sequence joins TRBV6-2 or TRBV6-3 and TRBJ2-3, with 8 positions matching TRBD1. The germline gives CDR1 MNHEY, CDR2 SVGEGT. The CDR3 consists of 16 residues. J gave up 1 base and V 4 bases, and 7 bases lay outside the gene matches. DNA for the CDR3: TGTGCCAGCAGTTCCAGGACAGGGAGAGGCACAGATACGCAGTATTTT. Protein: CASSSRTGRGTDTQYF.

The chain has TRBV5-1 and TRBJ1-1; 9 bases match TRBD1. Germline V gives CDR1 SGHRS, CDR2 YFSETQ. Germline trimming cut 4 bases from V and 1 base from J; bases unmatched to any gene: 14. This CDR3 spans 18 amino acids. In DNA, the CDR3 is TGCGCCAGCAGCCCGAATACCGGGACAGGGTTTCGGAACACTGAAGCTTTCTTT. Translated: CASSPNTGTGFRNTEAFF. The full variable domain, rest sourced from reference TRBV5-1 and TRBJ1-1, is KAGVTQTPRYLIKTRGQQVTLSCSPISGHRSVSWYQQTPGQGLQFLFEYFSETQRNKGNFPGRFSGRQFSNSRSEMNVSTLELGDSALYLCASSPNTGTGFRNTEAFFGQGTRLTVV.

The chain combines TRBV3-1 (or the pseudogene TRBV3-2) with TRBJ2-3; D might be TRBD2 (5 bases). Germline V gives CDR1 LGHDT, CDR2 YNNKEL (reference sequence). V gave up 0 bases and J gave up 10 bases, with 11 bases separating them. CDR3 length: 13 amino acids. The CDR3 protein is CASSQDQLGAQYF. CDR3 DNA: TGTGCCAGCAGCCAAGACCAACTAGGCGCGCAGTATTTT.

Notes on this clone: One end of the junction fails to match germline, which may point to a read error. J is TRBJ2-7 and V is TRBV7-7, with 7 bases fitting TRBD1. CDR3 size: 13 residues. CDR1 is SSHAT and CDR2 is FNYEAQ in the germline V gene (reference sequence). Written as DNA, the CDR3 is TGTGCTAGCAGCCCAGACAGGGAATACGAGCAGTACTTC. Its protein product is CASSPDREYEQYF.

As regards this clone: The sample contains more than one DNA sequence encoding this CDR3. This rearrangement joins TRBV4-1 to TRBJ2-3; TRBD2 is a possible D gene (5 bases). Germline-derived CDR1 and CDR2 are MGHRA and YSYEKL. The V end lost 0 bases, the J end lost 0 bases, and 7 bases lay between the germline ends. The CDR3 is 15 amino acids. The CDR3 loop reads CASSQEGASTDTQYF. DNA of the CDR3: TGCGCCAGCAGCCAAGAGGGAGCAAGCACAGATACGCAGTATTTT.

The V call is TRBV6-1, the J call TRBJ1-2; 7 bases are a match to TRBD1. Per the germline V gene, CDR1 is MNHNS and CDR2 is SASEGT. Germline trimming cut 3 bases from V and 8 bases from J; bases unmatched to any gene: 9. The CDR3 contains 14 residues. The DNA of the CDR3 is TGTGCCAGCAGTGACCTACAGGGGATTGGCGGCTACACCTTC. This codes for CASSDLQGIGGYTF.

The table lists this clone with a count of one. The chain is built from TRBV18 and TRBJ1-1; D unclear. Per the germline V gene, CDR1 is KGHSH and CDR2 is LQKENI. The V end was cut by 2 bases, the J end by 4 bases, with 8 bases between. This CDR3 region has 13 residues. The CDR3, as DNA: TGTGCCAGCTCACCAGCCGAGGGCACTGAAGCTTTCTTT. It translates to CASSPAEGTEAFF.

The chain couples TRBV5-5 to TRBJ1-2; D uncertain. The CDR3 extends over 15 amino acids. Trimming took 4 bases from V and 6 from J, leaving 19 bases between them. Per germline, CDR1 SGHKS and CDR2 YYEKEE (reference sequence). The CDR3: CASSPDWWGSNGYTF. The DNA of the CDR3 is TGTGCCAGCAGCCCGGATTGGTGGGGTTCAAATGGCTACACCTTC. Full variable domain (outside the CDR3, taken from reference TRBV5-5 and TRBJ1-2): DAGVTQSPTHLIKTRGQQVTLRCSPISGHKSVSWYQQVLGQGPQFIFQYYEKEERGRGNFPDRFSARQFPNYSSELNVNALLLGDSALYLCASSPDWWGSNGYTFGSGTRLTVV.

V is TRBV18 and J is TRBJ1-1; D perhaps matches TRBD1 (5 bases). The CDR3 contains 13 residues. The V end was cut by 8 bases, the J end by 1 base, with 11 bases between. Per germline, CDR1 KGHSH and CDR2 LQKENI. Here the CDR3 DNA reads TGTGCCAGCCGCAAAACAGGGAACACTGAAGCTTTCTTT. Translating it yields CASRKTGNTEAFF.

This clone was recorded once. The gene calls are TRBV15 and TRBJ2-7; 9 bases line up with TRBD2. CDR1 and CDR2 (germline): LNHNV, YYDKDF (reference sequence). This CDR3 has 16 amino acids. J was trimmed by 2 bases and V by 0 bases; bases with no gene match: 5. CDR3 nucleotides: TGTGCCACCAGCAGAGATGGTCTAGCGGGAACCTACGAGCAGTACTTC. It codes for CATSRDGLAGTYEQYF.

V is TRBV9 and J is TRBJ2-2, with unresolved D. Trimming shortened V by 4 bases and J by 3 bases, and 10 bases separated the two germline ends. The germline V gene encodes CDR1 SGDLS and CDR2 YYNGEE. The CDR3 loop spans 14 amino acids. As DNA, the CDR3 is TGTGCCAGCAGCCTTGAGACTTACACCGGGGAGCTGTTTTTT. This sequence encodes CASSLETYTGELFF.

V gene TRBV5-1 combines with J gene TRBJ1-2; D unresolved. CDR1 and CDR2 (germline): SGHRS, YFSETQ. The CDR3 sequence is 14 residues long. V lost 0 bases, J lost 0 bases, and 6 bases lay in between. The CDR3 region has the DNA TGCGCCAGCAGCTTGGACGGAGCTAACTATGGCTACACCTTC. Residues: CASSLDGANYGYTF.

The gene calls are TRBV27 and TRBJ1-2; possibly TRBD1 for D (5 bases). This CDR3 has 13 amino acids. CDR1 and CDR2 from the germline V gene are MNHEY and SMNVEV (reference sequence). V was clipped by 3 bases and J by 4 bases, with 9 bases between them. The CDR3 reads CASSLGQGYGYTF. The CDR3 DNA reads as TGTGCCAGCAGTTTGGGGCAGGGCTATGGCTACACCTTC.

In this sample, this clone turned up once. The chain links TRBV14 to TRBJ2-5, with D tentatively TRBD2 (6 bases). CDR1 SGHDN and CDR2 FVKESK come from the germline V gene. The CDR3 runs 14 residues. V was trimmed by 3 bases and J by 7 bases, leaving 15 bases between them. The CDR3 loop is CASSQGLLLGTQYF. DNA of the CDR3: TGTGCCAGCAGCCAGGGACTCCTCCTAGGGACCCAGTACTTC.

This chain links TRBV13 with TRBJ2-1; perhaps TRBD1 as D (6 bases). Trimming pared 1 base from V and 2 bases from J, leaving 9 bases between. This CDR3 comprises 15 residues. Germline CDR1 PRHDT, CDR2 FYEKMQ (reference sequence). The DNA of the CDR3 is TGTGCCAGCAGCTTAGATGGGGGCACCTACAATGAGCAGTTCTTC. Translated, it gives CASSLDGGTYNEQFF.

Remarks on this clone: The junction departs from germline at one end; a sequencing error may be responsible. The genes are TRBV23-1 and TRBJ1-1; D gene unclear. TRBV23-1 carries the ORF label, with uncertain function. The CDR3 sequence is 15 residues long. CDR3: CAGSPLRSGDTEAFF. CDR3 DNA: TGCGCCGGCAGTCCCCTCCGGAGTGGGGACACTGAAGCTTTCTTT.

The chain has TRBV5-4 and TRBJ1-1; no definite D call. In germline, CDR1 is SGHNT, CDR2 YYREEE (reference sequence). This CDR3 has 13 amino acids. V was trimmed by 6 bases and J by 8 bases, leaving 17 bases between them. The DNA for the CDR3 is TGTGCCAGCACCATCCCCGGCCTGAGAGAAGCTTTCTTT. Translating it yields CASTIPGLREAFF.

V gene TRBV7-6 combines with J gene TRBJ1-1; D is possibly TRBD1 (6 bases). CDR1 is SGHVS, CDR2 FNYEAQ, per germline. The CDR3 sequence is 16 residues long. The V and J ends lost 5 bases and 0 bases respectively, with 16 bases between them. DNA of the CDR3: TGTGCCAGCAGCCTCTTGGGGGGCGACGTGAACACTGAAGCTTTCTTT. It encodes CASSLLGGDVNTEAFF.

The CDR3 DNA follows: TGTGCCAGCAGCAAGACAGGGGCCCTCCCCTATGGCTACACCTTC. Protein: CASSKTGALPYGYTF. J is TRBJ1-2 and V is TRBV7-9, with TRBD1 matching 8 bases. Germline V gene sequence: CDR1 SEHNR, CDR2 FQNEAQ (reference sequence). The CDR3 has 15 amino acids. V shed 5 bases, J shed 4 bases, and the junction held 9 bases outside the gene matches.